This T cell receptor (beta chain) was captured in a study of cytomegalovirus exposure and HLA in healthy donors (dated by TCRdb to between 2016 and 2019). Notes on the research overall: According to an earlier analysis of several hundred of the donors, about 179 million T cells yielded over 90 million unique TCR beta sequences and approximately 280 Gb of sequence data. Roughly 300 gigabases of sequencing data and approximately 85 million unique TCR sequences were included in an early release covering roughly 600 HLA-typed donors. The genetic ancestry cluster associated with self-reported Caucasian donors included roughly four fifths of the 398 genotyped donors. The study was designed to test whether signatures of past pathogen exposure could be identified by cataloging public T cell receptors. The study used immunosequencing to profile the T cell repertoires of 666 subjects and linked those repertoires to cytomegalovirus serostatus. A separate validation cohort of more than 100 different subjects was used in addition to the 666-subject first cohort. High-throughput TCR immunosequencing, statistical association of individual TCRs with disease status, and machine learning were combined to predict cytomegalovirus infection status. In a later analysis, previously published TCR beta repertoires from about 640 donors were re-analyzed and high-resolution HLA genotyping was added so that TCR occurrence patterns could be studied. In the later analysis, no new phenotypic data were used to find candidate immune exposures; instead, reliance was placed on TCR beta sequences and their occurrence across donors. To decide whether each TCR beta V gene segment behaved as functional or pseudogenic, an earlier analysis of fewer than 750 of the donors relied on high-throughput TCR beta sequencing. Donor age, sex, ethnicity and CMV serostatus were compiled alongside the repertoire data. A later genetic analysis used genome-wide SNP genotypes for about three fifths of the 666 donors, treating that subset as a discovery cohort. All discovery cohort repertoires had been generated on a single sequencing platform. HLA typing covered class I and class II loci at four-digit resolution. The number of typed donors differed by locus: roughly 629-640 for A, B, C, DRB1 and DQB1; approximately 520 for DQA1; around 610 for DPA1; and roughly 450 for DPB1. Because of strong linkage in the cohort, roughly five DR-DQ haplotypes were treated as single units for association and clustering. On average, around 240,000 unique TCR beta nucleotide sequences were sequenced per donor among several hundred genotyped donors of the cohort, with about 19% of those sequences being non-productive.

Concerning this clone: There is no known antigen for this receptor.

The CDR3 contains 14 residues, cysteine and phenylalanine counted. This entry keeps only the CDR3 DNA: 42 bases, framed from base 1. Germline trimming amounts to 5 bases on V and 3 bases on J, with 3 as the count of junction bases outside the gene matches. The CDR1 and CDR2 encoded by the germline V gene (reference sequence) are MNHEY and SMNVEV. The library relied on the immunoSEQ multiplex PCR assay. For the multiplex PCR, a mixture combining 60 forward primers for TCR Vbeta segments and 13 reverse primers for TCR Jbeta segments was used. The CDR3 region of rearranged TCR beta genes was amplified from genomic DNA with a multiplex PCR assay. The Illumina HiSeq System was used to sequence the amplified TCR beta libraries as 87-base-pair reads. Processing in the source paper ran as follows. A later analysis tallied 75 million to 95 million unique TCR beta chains across the 550 to 850 repertoires, and approximately 11 million of those chains were shared by two or more donors. To remove PCR and sequencing errors, raw reads were error-corrected and collapsed into unique sequences using a nearest-neighbor algorithm that merged closely related sequences. CDR3 sequences were aligned to IMGT reference sequences to assign V, D and J gene segments. For a sequence to be retained, at least a six-nucleotide match to both a V gene segment and a J gene segment was required. A rearrangement counted as productive if the CDR3 had no stop codons and remained in frame with V and J, and every other rearrangement counted as non-productive. Following IMGT convention, CDR3 was defined as the stretch from the second conserved V-encoded cysteine up to the conserved J-encoded phenylalanine. The earlier analysis of fewer than 700 of the donors excluded sequences that lacked an unambiguous match to a single V gene segment. An earlier analysis of roughly 590 of the donors called V segments functional above 56.7% productive rearrangements and segregating when the between-donor standard deviation exceeded 5%. A statistical classification framework was built to diagnose cytomegalovirus status from the catalog of TCR beta chain sequences. In a later analysis, V and J genes were assigned by comparing TCR nucleotide sequences against IMGT/GENE-DB human TR gene sequences. In a later analysis, CDR3 sequences and most-parsimonious VDJ recombination scenarios were assigned using the TCRdist pipeline. In a later analysis, every TCR beta chain was defined by the combination of its CDR3 amino acid sequence and its V-gene family, and reads without a unique V-gene family were dropped. To address suspected cross-contamination and a sequencing artifact, a later analysis removed a few hundred highly shared, low-generation-probability nucleotide sequences. In a later analysis, a clonal expansion index for each public chain was calculated from normalized within-repertoire ranks of inferred template counts. A later analysis computed generation probabilities with a VDJ recombination model fitted to out-of-frame rearrangements, and checked the results against IGoR. Hypergeometric tests were used in a later analysis to score TCR-TCR, TCR-HLA and TCR-CMV co-occurrence, with a repertoire-size bias correction applied to the TCR pairs. To estimate false discovery rates, a later analysis permuted the HLA or CMV assignments 20 times. A later analysis grouped co-occurring TCRs with DBSCAN, adding TCRdist sequence similarity when clustering within HLA-allele-positive subsets. Repertoires with fewer than 30,000 or more than 120,000 public chains were left out of co-occurrence clustering, as were about 5 repertoires with anomalous nucleotide sharing. TCRdb holds this immuneACCESS table with in-frame rearrangements only. Some clones are missing; in checked studies, unresolved V genes explain under half, and the rest has no known cause. From that table come the V and J calls and clone size; the DNA was used to work out D and trimming. The sample's own table lists roughly 200,000 clones. The top ten constitute 6.5% of the sample.

The cohort consisted of more than 650 healthy bone marrow donors. All cohort members were sampled while nominally healthy, although unrecorded immune exposures were likely present. The donor tested CMV seronegative, placing the donor among the 350 to 400 seronegative members of the cohort. A peripheral blood sample was collected from each donor, and TCR beta sequencing was performed on peripheral blood mononuclear cells. Genomic DNA was extracted from the blood cell samples with the Qiagen DNeasy Blood Extraction Kit. The study at large found these results: Linkage disequilibrium might explain the correlated functional status among segregating V segments, but an unknown experimental factor could not be excluded. A later analysis found that most CMV-associated TCR beta chains appeared HLA-restricted, with HLA associations seemingly driven largely by CMV exposure. An earlier analysis of around 540 of the donors showed that most TCR beta V segments appeared in productive rearrangements either about 90% or about 30% of the time, which broadly matched IMGT annotations. At a false discovery rate of 0.05, a later analysis linked about 16,000 TCR beta sequences to specific HLA alleles. In both the original and validation cohorts, the classifier was reported to diagnose cytomegalovirus status with high specificity and sensitivity. Most TCR sequences were seen in very few donors, while some public TCRs were found in many individuals. In a later analysis, HLA-associated TCR beta chains showed more clonal expansion and lower generation probabilities than non-associated chains that were equally common. A further reported finding was that TCR beta sequences accurately predicted the HLA-A and HLA-B alleles for most subjects in the first cohort. The only immune exposure information available for the cohort was CMV serostatus. Roughly uniform sequencing depth across donors was assumed in presence/absence analyses, although this assumption may not hold. HLA typing was unavailable for some donors at each locus, so association tests used only the typed subset. When HLA alleles, especially DR and DQ, strongly co-occurred, attributing TCR associations to individual alleles was difficult. In vitro tests confirmed that a few of the cytomegalovirus-associated TCR beta chains recognize cytomegalovirus antigens. A total of roughly 160 TCR beta chains were listed by the study as associated with cytomegalovirus. Some IMGT-functional V segments, including TRBV6-2 and TRBV6-3, could not be distinguished by the 87-base-pair reads and were therefore excluded. In a later analysis, TCR association rates were found to vary across HLA loci, with the most associated TCRs seen for DRB1 alleles and the fewest for HLA-C alleles. V-gene and J-gene trimming of TCR beta chains was associated with a missense DCLRE1C variant in a later genetic analysis, and the association was replicated in an independent cohort. A later analysis reported that several top co-occurrence clusters appeared linked to parvovirus B19, influenza, CMV and Epstein-Barr virus. According to the authors, the approach could potentially be generalized to other disease states and immunological phenotypes. The sequencing pipeline was judged likely to have produced a cluster of highly shared sequence variants as a technical artifact. The earlier analysis of 587 of the donors excluded around 17 rarely observed V segments, including chromosome 9 orphons, because counts were too low. Only TCR beta chains were sequenced in this cohort, and the absence of alpha or paired-chain data limited detectable features. According to a later genetic analysis, donors in an Asian-associated ancestry cluster had fewer N-insertions in productive TCRs than the approximately 700-donor mean.

The V and J segments used are TRBV27 and TRBJ1-2; 10 middle bases align to TRBD1. This clonotype originated in a man between 25 and 39 years old in good health and CMV-seronegative. The sequenced sample was PBMCs. The CDR3 loop reads CASSLTGGYYGYTF. The DNA reads TGTGCCAGCAGTCTGACAGGGGGCTACTATGGCTACACCTTC.